The rows below give T cell receptor beta chains drawn from one sample of a study of Ad26.COV2.S vaccination and SARS-CoV-2 variants. Some clones are missing from TCRdb's copy, which holds only in-frame ones; the method was immunoSEQ multiplex PCR. The top ten clones hold around 5.5% of a sample with 300,000 to 400,000 clones, roughly nine tenths of them seen once. Sequenced here: peripheral blood, sampled in a trial of Ad26.COV2.S vaccine versus placebo. Receptors were obtained from a person between 18 and 59 years old who received the Ad26.COV2.S COVID-19 vaccine or a placebo. Both conserved end residues are part of each CDR3. Each record gives: clone size, D gene, V gene, J gene, CDR3 DNA, CDR3 protein. A D gene is named only where the DNA matches it firmly. Some rows have no size entry. The others give once, few or many, or a class for an expanded clone.

.	TRBD1	TRBV27	TRBJ1-5	TGTGCCAGCAGGCGGGACAGCCAGATCTCAAGCAATCAGCCCCAGCATTTT	CASRRDSQISSNQPQHF
.	.	TRBV19	TRBJ1-1	TGTGCCACCCTTCTAACAACAGGTGCTGAAGCTTTCTTT	CATLLTTGAEAFF
.	.	TRBV30	TRBJ1-2	TGTGCCTGGAGTCTCCTCCGGGACGGCTACACCTTC	CAWSLLRDGYTF
few	TRBD1	TRBV7-9	TRBJ2-7	TGTGCCAGCAGCCCCGGGACAGCCGTCTCCTACGAGCAGTACTTC	CASSPGTAVSYEQYF
.	.	TRBV13	TRBJ1-2	TGTGCCAGCAGCTTAGATTTCGAGGGGTTTTTTTTCGTGGAGGGAAATGGCTACACCTTC	CASSLDFEGFFFVEGNGYTF
.	.	TRBV9	TRBJ1-1	TGTGCCAGCAGCCCTTTTCGAGGGAGGGAGAACACTGAAGCTTTCTTT	CASSPFRGRENTEAFF
.	TRBD2	TRBV5-1	TRBJ2-2	TGCGCCAGCAGAAAGGGACTAGCGGGGGTGACCACGGGCACCGGGGAGCTGTTTTTT	CASRKGLAGVTTGTGELFF
.	.	TRBV7-9	TRBJ2-5	TGTGCCAGCAGCTTAGCGCGTGAGGGGCCACAAGAGACCCAGTACTTC	CASSLAREGPQETQYF
few	.	TRBV6-4	TRBJ2-1	TGTGCCAGCAGTGCGGGGAGGGGGCCTATTAATGAGCAGTTCTTC	CASSAGRGPINEQFF
.	.	TRBV20-1	TRBJ1-1	TGCAGTGCTAGTGGGGACTTTGCTGAAGCTTTCTTT	CSASGDFAEAFF
few	TRBD1	TRBV5-4	TRBJ1-4	TGTGCCAGCAGCTCCCAGGGGGCTGCTAATGAAAAACTGTTTTTT	CASSSQGAANEKLFF
.	TRBD1	TRBV4-2	TRBJ1-1	TGTGCCAGCAGCCACCCACAGGGGGGGGCTTTCTTT	CASSHPQGGAFF
.	TRBD2	TRBV7-9	TRBJ2-1	TGTGCCAGCAGCTTAACCGGACTAGCGGGGGGTGGTGAGCAGTTCTTC	CASSLTGLAGGGEQFF
.	TRBD1	TRBV4-1	TRBJ1-4	TGCGCCAGCAGCCCATCCGGACAGGGGCGGCATGAAAAACTGTTTTTT	CASSPSGQGRHEKLFF
.	TRBD1	TRBV28	TRBJ1-5	TGTGCCAGTCATGACAGGGCGGGGAATCAGCCCCAGCATTTT	CASHDRAGNQPQHF
.	.	TRBV12-5	TRBJ2-5	TGTGCTAGTGGTTCGTATACGGACACGTACCAAGAGACCCAGTACTTC	CASGSYTDTYQETQYF
.	.	TRBV7-2	TRBJ1-1	TGTGCCAGCATTCGTCTGTCTGGGCTCGGGAACACTGAAGCTTTCTTT	CASIRLSGLGNTEAFF
.	.	TRBV14	TRBJ2-5	TGTGCCAGCAGCCACTCCAGGGAGACCCAGTACTTC	CASSHSRETQYF
.	.	TRBV3-1/TRBV3-2	TRBJ1-4	TGTGCCAGCAGCCCAGGAGGATTCCCCTCTGAAAAACTGTTTTTT	CASSPGGFPSEKLFF
.	.	TRBV6-2/TRBV6-3	TRBJ1-2	TGTGCCAGCAGTTACGAGAGGTCTCTCTATGGCTACACCTTC	CASSYERSLYGYTF
.	TRBD2	TRBV7-2	TRBJ2-5	TGTGCCAGCAGCTCGGGTAGCGGGGGGGCCAGTCAAGAGACCCAGTACTTC	CASSSGSGGASQETQYF
.	.	TRBV19	TRBJ1-5	TGTGCCAGTAGTATCCCCGATGGGCCCCAGCATTTT	CASSIPDGPQHF
.	TRBD1	TRBV10-3	TRBJ2-2	TGTGCCATCAGTGAGCCTTGGACAGGGCCAGGGGAGCTGTTTTTT	CAISEPWTGPGELFF
.	.	TRBV19	TRBJ1-1	TGTGCCAGTAGTATCGGGGCACGAGCGAACACTGAAGCTTTCTTT	CASSIGARANTEAFF
once	TRBD1	TRBV19	TRBJ2-6	TGTGCCAGTAGTGCAATCTCCGGGACAGGGGTTTTCGGGGCCAACGTCCTGACTTTC	CASSAISGTGVFGANVLTF
.	.	TRBV4-1	TRBJ2-1	TGCGCCAGCAGCCAAGAGGGGGTAGCGGCCCAAAGCTCCTACAATGAGCAGTTCTTC	CASSQEGVAAQSSYNEQFF
.	.	TRBV11-2	TRBJ2-3	TGTGCCAGCAGCTTAGAGGTTGGAGATACGCAGTATTTT	CASSLEVGDTQYF
.	.	TRBV18	TRBJ1-3	TGTGCCAGCTCACCCTCGGGGGGAGATGGAAACACCATATATTTT	CASSPSGGDGNTIYF
.	.	TRBV18	TRBJ1-2	TGTGCCAGCTCAGAGGACACTAACTATGGCTACACCTTC	CASSEDTNYGYTF
.	TRBD2	TRBV3-1/TRBV3-2	TRBJ2-1	TGTGCCAGCAGCCCGGGGACTAGCGGGAGGGTTAATGAGCAGTTCTTC	CASSPGTSGRVNEQFF
.	.	TRBV10-1	TRBJ1-5	TGCGCCACCTCAGTGATTAGGGATCCGGATCAGCCCCAGCATTTT	CATSVIRDPDQPQHF
once	.	TRBV9	TRBJ1-1	TGTGCCAGCAGCGTAACAGGGAACACTGAAGCTTTCTTT	CASSVTGNTEAFF
.	.	TRBV7-6	TRBJ1-3	TGTGCCAGCAGCTTAGTCGGGGGGCAGTGGGGAAACACCATATATTTT	CASSLVGGQWGNTIYF
.	TRBD2	TRBV3-1/TRBV3-2	TRBJ2-1	TGTGCCAGCAGCCATCCCAAAAGCGGGGACTCCTACAATGAGCAGTTCTTC	CASSHPKSGDSYNEQFF
.	.	TRBV6-2/TRBV6-3	TRBJ1-5	TGTGCCAGCAGTTACTTAGGGGTCCCGAGCAATCAGCCCCAGCATTTT	CASSYLGVPSNQPQHF
.	.	TRBV7-9	TRBJ2-7	TGTGCCAGCAGTTATTCCGGCACCCGCTCCTACGAGCAGTACTTC	CASSYSGTRSYEQYF
.	.	TRBV5-1	TRBJ2-5	TGCGCCAGCAGCCGGGACTCAGGGGGAGAGACCCAGTACTTC	CASSRDSGGETQYF
.	TRBD1	TRBV30	TRBJ1-6	TGTGCCTGGAGTGTTGGAGGGGGCTATTCACCCCTCCACTTT	CAWSVGGGYSPLHF
.	.	TRBV7-9	TRBJ2-2	TGTGCCAGCAGCTTAGAAGAAGCGGTAATTAACACCGGGGAGCTGTTTTTT	CASSLEEAVINTGELFF
.	.	TRBV7-6	TRBJ1-2	TGTGCCAGCAGCTTAGGGACAAGCCCTTATGGCTACACCTTC	CASSLGTSPYGYTF
.	.	TRBV3-1/TRBV3-2	TRBJ2-7	TGTGCCAGCAGCCAAGGACCACCGGGGGAGCAGTACTTC	CASSQGPPGEQYF
.	TRBD1	TRBV28	TRBJ1-1	TGTGCCAGCAGTGGGACAGGGGAGGACACTGAAGCTTTCTTT	CASSGTGEDTEAFF
.	.	TRBV7-2	TRBJ1-5	TGTGCCAGCAGCTTAGTGTGGGGACCTAATAGCAATCAGCCCCAGCATTTT	CASSLVWGPNSNQPQHF
.	.	TRBV30	TRBJ2-3	TGTGCCTGGAGTGTAGGCCTACGAGGAGATACGCAGTATTTT	CAWSVGLRGDTQYF
.	.	TRBV27	TRBJ1-1	TGTGCCAGCAGTCCTAGTATCAACAGGGCCACTGAAGCTTTCTTT	CASSPSINRATEAFF